The 32 T cell receptor beta chains presented below share a single source sample, sequenced in a study of cytomegalovirus exposure and HLA in healthy donors (dated 2017 in TCRdb). The library was made by the immunoSEQ multiplex PCR assay. Drawn from immuneACCESS, this table holds only the in-frame rearrangements with V and J called that TCRdb kept. Clones are partly lost; checked studies trace under half to an unresolved V gene and leave the rest unexplained. This sample gives 250,000 to 350,000 clones in total; 87% of them show up just once. The top ten hold roughly 1.2% of the sample. The specimen was PBMCs. The receptors shown here come from a woman aged 25 to 39 in good health and CMV-seropositive.

The CDR3 nucleotides are TGCAGTGCATGGCTCAACACTGAAGCTTTCTTT. This codes for CSAWLNTEAFF. This chain connects TRBV20-1 to TRBJ1-1, with D unclear. This CDR3 spans 11 amino acids. Germline V gene lookup returns CDR1 DFQATT and CDR2 SNEGSKA (reference sequence). V lost 6 bases and J 2 bases, leaving 7 bases between the germline ends.

The gene calls are TRBV18 and TRBJ2-1; 7 positions match TRBD2. J gave up 5 bases and V 5 bases, and 12 bases lay outside the gene matches. Germline V CDR1 and CDR2: KGHSH, LQKENI. The CDR3 covers 16 residues. CDR3 coding DNA: TGTGCCAGCTCAGCCCCATTCCGGGAGGTACACAATGAGCAGTTCTTC. Its translation is CASSAPFREVHNEQFF. The variable domain in full, with the rest retrieved from reference TRBV18 and TRBJ2-1, is NAGVMQNPRHLVRRRGQEARLRCSPMKGHSHVYWYRQLPEEGLKFMVYLQKENIIDESGMPKERFSAEFPKEGPSILRIQQVVRGDSAAYFCASSAPFREVHNEQFFGPGTRLTVL.

J is TRBJ2-1 and V is TRBV7-2; D unresolved. CDR3 size: 15 residues. Germline V lookup: CDR1 SGHTA, CDR2 FQGNSA. With 6 bases removed from V and 4 bases from J, the gap between germline ends came to 16 bases. The CDR3, as DNA: TGTGCCAGCAGACTCGACCCCCGTAGATACAATGAGCAGTTCTTC. Translation gives CASRLDPRRYNEQFF. Drawing the rest from reference TRBV7-2 and TRBJ2-1, the complete variable domain is GAGVSQSPSNKVTEKGKDVELRCDPISGHTALYWYRQSLGQGLEFLIYFQGNSAPDKSGLPSDRFSAERTGGSVSTLTIQRTQQEDSAVYLCASRLDPRRYNEQFFGPGTRLTVL.

This rearrangement joins TRBV4-3 to TRBJ2-2, with a weak D call TRBD2 (5 bases). Germline values: CDR1 LGHNA, CDR2 YSLEER. CDR3 length: 15 residues. The germline V and J ends were trimmed by 5 bases and 6 bases, with 16 bases remaining between them. CDR3: CASSEHRGLAGELFF. The CDR3, as DNA: TGCGCCAGCAGCGAGCACCGGGGTCTTGCCGGGGAGCTGTTTTTT.

The chain joins TRBV5-1 to TRBJ2-3; 10 bases align to TRBD2. From germline, CDR1 is SGHRS and CDR2 YFSETQ. The CDR3 runs to 15 residues. V lost 5 bases, J lost 1 base, and 4 bases stayed unmatched. CDR3 region: CASSYTSGGTDTQYF. The DNA for the CDR3 is TGCGCCAGCAGTTACACTAGCGGGGGCACAGATACGCAGTATTTT.

This chain uses TRBV5-1 with TRBJ2-3; 11 positions agree with TRBD2. The CDR3 has 15 amino acids. CDR1 SGHRS and CDR2 YFSETQ come from the germline V gene. The ends lost 6 bases at V and 6 bases at J; junction bases unmatched: 9. The DNA for the CDR3 is TGCGCCAGCATGCGGGTAGCGGGAGGGCCCGATACGCAGTATTTT. Its protein is CASMRVAGGPDTQYF.

V and J are TRBV7-9 and TRBJ2-5, with unresolved D. The germline CDR1 and CDR2 sequences are SEHNR and FQNEAQ (reference sequence). Trimming took off 2 bases at V and 0 bases at J, with 7 bases between the two ends. CDR3 length: 14 residues. This CDR3 reads CASSLIGYQETQYF. Written as DNA, the CDR3 is TGTGCCAGCAGCTTAATTGGGTACCAAGAGACCCAGTACTTC. Using reference TRBV7-9 and TRBJ2-5 for the parts outside the CDR3, the full variable domain is DTGVSQNPRHKITKRGQNVTFRCDPISEHNRLYWYRQTLGQGPEFLTYFQNEAQLEKSRLLSDRFSAERPKGSFSTLEIQRTEQGDSAMYLCASSLIGYQETQYFGPGTRLLVL.

DNA for the CDR3: TGTGCCAGCAGCCAAGGTAGCGGGAGGGCCCTCAATGAGCAGTTCTTC. Its translation is CASSQGSGRALNEQFF. The chain joins TRBV4-2 to TRBJ2-1, with 11 bases identical to TRBD2. The germline gives CDR1 LGHNA, CDR2 YNFKEQ. CDR3 length equals 16 residues. Trimming removed 1 base from V and 6 bases from J; junction bases left unmatched: 5.

J is TRBJ2-2 and V is TRBV27; perhaps TRBD1 as D (6 bases). Germline V lookup: CDR1 MNHEY, CDR2 SMNVEV (reference sequence). The CDR3 runs 14 residues. Trimming stripped 6 bases from V and 6 bases from J, with 14 bases between. CDR3 sequence: CASSSGTRAGELFF. The CDR3 coding sequence is TGTGCCAGCAGCTCCGGGACAAGAGCCGGGGAGCTGTTTTTT.

The V and J genes are TRBV30 and TRBJ1-3; D gene ambiguous. Germline V gene data show CDR1 as GTSNPN and CDR2 as SVGIG (reference sequence). The V gene lost 2 bases and the J gene lost 0 bases, with 14 bases spanning the gap. The length of the CDR3 is 16 residues. The CDR3 DNA reads as TGTGCCTGGAGTAGGGCCGGGTTATCCTCTGGAAACACCATATATTTT. Translation gives CAWSRAGLSSGNTIYF.

The rearrangement links TRBV6-1 to TRBJ1-2; no definite D call. This CDR3 has 13 amino acids. Trimming removed 3 bases from V and 2 bases from J, with 7 bases in between. The germline V gene has CDR1 MNHNS and CDR2 SASEGT. CDR3 in amino acids: CASSDRENYGYTF. DNA of the CDR3: TGTGCCAGCAGTGATCGAGAGAACTATGGCTACACCTTC.

V usage is TRBV9 and J usage is TRBJ1-4, with unresolved D. The germline V gene encodes CDR1 SGDLS and CDR2 YYNGEE. Trimming shortened V by 5 bases and J by 4 bases, and 12 bases separated the two germline ends. The CDR3 consists of 14 residues. The CDR3 nucleotides are TGTGCCAGCAGTGCCGGAGGGAGTAATGAAAAACTGTTTTTT. Translated: CASSAGGSNEKLFF.

The gene calls are TRBV2 and TRBJ1-1, with D maybe TRBD1 (6 bases). CDR1 and CDR2 (germline): SNHLY, FYNNEI. V lost 7 bases and J lost 5, with 20 bases in between. This CDR3 contains 15 residues. CDR3 region: CASTKKEGRGTEAFF. The CDR3 DNA reads TGTGCCAGCACCAAAAAAGAGGGGAGGGGGACTGAAGCTTTCTTT. Looking up the rest from reference TRBV2 and TRBJ1-1 gives the full variable domain: EPEVTQTPSHQVTQMGQEVILRCVPISNHLYFYWYRQILGQKVEFLVSFYNNEISEKSEIFDDQFSVERPDGSNFTLKIRSTKLEDSAMYFCASTKKEGRGTEAFFGQGTRLTVV.

The chain carries TRBV6-5 and TRBJ1-2; 8 nucleotides agree with TRBD1. The CDR3 totals 13 residues. CDR1 is MNHEY, CDR2 SVGAGI, per germline. Losses at the gene ends were 5 bases for V and 4 bases for J; bases not matched to a gene: 3. CDR3 in DNA: TGTGCCAGCAGTGGGACAGGCCCCTATGGCTACACCTTC. It translates to CASSGTGPYGYTF.

This clone was seen just once. The chain has TRBV7-8 and TRBJ1-3, with D maybe TRBD1 (5 bases). This CDR3 is 17 amino acids long. CDR1 SGHVS and CDR2 FQNEAQ come from the germline V gene. Between the trimmed V and J ends, which lost 2 bases and 4 bases, there was a span of 18 bases. The DNA of the CDR3 is TGTGCCAGCAGCTTACAGGTCCTTTGGGGGACCGGAAACACCATATATTTT. As protein: CASSLQVLWGTGNTIYF.

V gene TRBV27 combines with J gene TRBJ2-1; D is perhaps TRBD2 (6 bases). V was clipped by 0 bases and J by 3 bases, with 6 bases between them. From germline, CDR1 is MNHEY and CDR2 SMNVEV (reference sequence). This CDR3 spans 14 amino acids. DNA for the CDR3: TGTGCCAGCAGTTTATCGACTAGCTACAATGAGCAGTTCTTC. Its translation: CASSLSTSYNEQFF.

V is TRBV5-1 and J is TRBJ1-6; D may be TRBD1 (6 bases). CDR3 length: 16 residues. V lost 1 base and J lost 5, with 13 bases in between. Germline V gene lookup returns CDR1 SGHRS and CDR2 YFSETQ. The DNA for the CDR3 is TGCGCCAGCAGCTTGTCGGTAGGGGGTAATAATTCACCCCTCCACTTT. Protein sequence: CASSLSVGGNNSPLHF.

The V and J genes are TRBV25-1 and TRBJ1-4; D might be TRBD1 (6 bases). Trimming stripped 6 bases from V and 1 base from J, with 15 bases between. Germline-derived CDR1 and CDR2 are MGHDK and SYGVNS. The CDR3 is 16 amino acids. The CDR3 nucleotides read TGTGCCAGCAGGGGTGTGGGAGGGGGAACTAATGAAAAACTGTTTTTT. It is translated as CASRGVGGGTNEKLFF.

J is TRBJ2-1 and V is TRBV15; D remains unclear. V lost 1 base to trimming and J lost 3 bases, with 10 bases between them. Germline V gene lookup returns CDR1 LNHNV and CDR2 YYDKDF (reference sequence). The CDR3 has 15 amino acids. The CDR3 coding sequence is TGTGCCACCAGCAGAGGCCAAGAGATCTACAATGAGCAGTTCTTC. Amino acids: CATSRGQEIYNEQFF.

In this sample, this clone turned up many times. This sequence joins TRBV27 and TRBJ2-7; D gene ambiguous. V shed 5 bases and J shed 6 bases, with 23 bases lying between them. Germline loops: CDR1 MNHEY, CDR2 SMNVEV (reference sequence). This CDR3 comprises 16 residues. The CDR3 DNA reads TGTGCCAGCAGTCCACCCCCGGCGCCGGTACCTCTCGAGCAGTACTTC. Protein: CASSPPPAPVPLEQYF.

This sequence joins TRBV9 and TRBJ2-2; D is perhaps TRBD2 (6 bases). Per germline, CDR1 SGDLS and CDR2 YYNGEE. The V end was cut by 2 bases, the J end by 7 bases, with 9 bases between. CDR3 length: 13 residues. The CDR3 nucleotides read TGTGCCAGCAGCGTGGCGGGGCTCGGGGAGCTGTTTTTT. Its translation: CASSVAGLGELFF. Variable domain in full (rest from reference TRBV9 and TRBJ2-2): DSGVTQTPKHLITATGQRVTLRCSPRSGDLSVYWYQQSLDQGLQFLIQYYNGEERAKGNILERFSAQQFPDLHSELNLSSLELGDSALYFCASSVAGLGELFFGEGSRLTVL.

The CDR3 loop is CASSLGRSGDRDFYEQYF. For the CDR3, the DNA is TGTGCCAGCAGCCTCGGTCGTTCCGGGGACAGGGATTTCTACGAGCAGTACTTC. The chain uses TRBV12-1 and TRBJ2-7; the DNA was not used to check the table's D call, TRBD1. TRBV12-1 is described as a pseudogene. CDR3 length: 18 amino acids.

This clone was counted between two and nine times. V usage is TRBV6-5 and J usage is TRBJ1-5; D remains unclear. The CDR3 length is 14 residues. From germline, CDR1 is MNHEY and CDR2 SVGAGI. V lost 6 bases and J 0 bases, leaving 9 bases between the germline ends. CDR3 nucleotides: TGTGCCAGCAGCGACTCATATAGCAATCAGCCCCAGCATTTT. Residues: CASSDSYSNQPQHF.

This chain links TRBV4-3 with TRBJ2-3; 13 bases map to TRBD2. The CDR3 sequence is 16 residues long. The trim removed 3 bases at V and 5 bases at J, leaving 5 bases unmatched. Germline lookup yields CDR1 LGHNA and CDR2 YSLEER. In DNA form, the CDR3 reads TGCGCCAGCAGCCATAGGACTAGCGGGAGAGTAGATACGCAGTATTTT. Translated, it gives CASSHRTSGRVDTQYF.

The chain carries TRBV27 and TRBJ2-1; 13 nucleotides line up with TRBD2. This CDR3 is built from 16 residues. The V and J ends lost 5 bases and 9 bases, in that order; junction bases with no gene match: 10. CDR1 and CDR2 from the germline V gene are MNHEY and SMNVEV (reference sequence). The CDR3 loop is CASSPRRLAGGSEQFF. The CDR3 DNA reads as TGTGCCAGCAGTCCGAGGAGACTAGCGGGAGGCAGTGAGCAGTTCTTC.

This chain links TRBV5-4 with TRBJ1-2, with TRBD1 as a possible D gene (6 bases). Germline V gives CDR1 SGHNT, CDR2 YYREEE (reference sequence). The CDR3 has 14 residues. V was trimmed by 2 bases and J by 7 bases, leaving 15 bases between them. The CDR3, as DNA: TGTGCCAGCAGCTTAAAGACAGGATCCCCTGGCTACACCTTC. It specifies CASSLKTGSPGYTF.

The chain uses TRBV5-1 and TRBJ2-7; D possibly corresponds to TRBD1 (6 bases). V was clipped by 0 bases and J by 2 bases, with 12 bases between them. This CDR3 region has 15 residues. Germline lookup yields CDR1 SGHRS and CDR2 YFSETQ. The CDR3 spells CASSLGPGEPYEQYF. In DNA, the CDR3 is TGCGCCAGCAGCTTGGGGCCAGGGGAACCCTACGAGCAGTACTTC. The full variable domain, its missing parts supplied by reference TRBV5-1 and TRBJ2-7, is KAGVTQTPRYLIKTRGQQVTLSCSPISGHRSVSWYQQTPGQGLQFLFEYFSETQRNKGNFPGRFSGRQFSNSRSEMNVSTLELGDSALYLCASSLGPGEPYEQYFGPGTRLTVT.

The chain has TRBV27 and TRBJ1-1, with no clear D. Trimming removed 2 bases from V and 3 bases from J, with 16 bases in between. Germline lookup yields CDR1 MNHEY and CDR2 SMNVEV (reference sequence). The CDR3 contains 16 residues. The CDR3 sequence: CASSLDPSRIDTEAFF. CDR3 nucleotides: TGTGCCAGCAGTTTAGACCCCTCCCGGATCGACACTGAAGCTTTCTTT.

V usage is TRBV6-5 and J usage is TRBJ2-7; 9 nucleotides match TRBD2. V was clipped by 5 bases and J by 1 base; unmatched bases: 6. The length of the CDR3 is 15 residues. Germline values: CDR1 MNHEY, CDR2 SVGAGI. The CDR3 loop is CASSGQTSGSYEQYF. The CDR3 region has the DNA TGTGCCAGCAGTGGTCAGACTAGCGGATCCTACGAGCAGTACTTC.

V is TRBV27 and J is TRBJ2-3; 7 bases fit TRBD2. This CDR3 contains 16 residues. V dropped 6 bases and J dropped 2; count of bases not matched to a gene: 11. CDR1 is MNHEY and CDR2 is SMNVEV in the germline V gene (reference sequence). Here the CDR3 DNA reads TGTGCCAGCAGCCACCTCGGGACTACTTCCACAGATACGCAGTATTTT. It encodes CASSHLGTTSTDTQYF.

This clone was detected once. This chain links TRBV27 with TRBJ1-2, with a tentative D call TRBD1 (5 bases). Germline lookup yields CDR1 MNHEY and CDR2 SMNVEV (reference sequence). V was trimmed by 7 bases and J by 4 bases, leaving 19 bases between them. The CDR3 consists of 15 residues. The CDR3 nucleotides are TGTGCCAGCATTCCCGTCTGGGGCGCCTCCTATGGCTACACCTTC. Translating it yields CASIPVWGASYGYTF.

This rearrangement joins TRBV27 to TRBJ2-7, with TRBD1 identical over 9 bases. This CDR3 comprises 14 residues. V gave up 3 bases and J gave up 3 bases; unmatched junction bases: 3. Germline V gene data show CDR1 as MNHEY and CDR2 as SMNVEV (reference sequence). The CDR3 spells CASSLVGQGYEQYF. The CDR3 nucleotides are TGTGCCAGCAGTTTGGTGGGACAGGGCTACGAGCAGTACTTC.